Listed below are T cell receptor beta chains from one sample, sequenced in a study of graft-versus-host responses after intestinal transplantation. The protocol was immunoSEQ multiplex PCR, while the TCRdb copy is restricted to in-frame clones and leaves out a portion. The sample has roughly 70,000 clones; 92% are singletons. Material: bone marrow, obtained roughly 110 weeks after intestinal transplantation. The origin of the receptors is a human patient who received an intestinal transplant, so some T cells may come from the graft donor. Each CDR3 is given with its conserved first and last residue. Each record gives: V gene, J gene, CDR3 protein.

>TRBV30|TRBJ1-5
CAWSSHENQPQHF
>TRBV5-1|TRBJ2-2
CASSLRTGVSGELFF
>TRBV28|TRBJ2-3
CASSPLSRGSVGTDTQYF
>TRBV27|TRBJ2-7
CASARSESYYEQYF
>TRBV6-1|TRBJ2-4
CASRGGDRRDIQYF
>TRBV6-5|TRBJ1-1
CASSYPGGGSTEAFF
>TRBV10-3|TRBJ2-3
CATSGTTDTQYF
>TRBV14|TRBJ1-6
CASSQVASPLHF
>TRBV6-5|TRBJ2-5
CASGGLGGGETQYF
>TRBV18|TRBJ2-2
CASSLTGDTGELFF
>TRBV7-6|TRBJ2-1
CASSSLLKDEQFF
>TRBV7-9|TRBJ2-2
CASSSEPLIGELFF
>TRBV5-1|TRBJ1-1
CASSLSPGGGETEAFF